The sequence of this T cell receptor beta chain was determined in a study of regulatory T cells in long-lasting Graves disease. Study-level results: Lower TCR diversity characterized persistent Graves' patients relative to newly diagnosed patients. Having few samples may have compromised the accuracy.

Time point specified: newly diagnosed GD, antithyroid drugs for less than 3 months. With RNA extracted from PBMCs as input, the TCR library was made. In germline, CDR1 is SQVTM, CDR2 ANQGSEA. The ends lost 8 bases at V and 6 bases at J; junction bases unmatched: 6. The CDR3 totals 12 residues. Construction of TCR beta libraries relied on iRepertoire HTBI primers and on Arm-PCR targeting CDR3 regions. TCRdb reprocessed the multiplex PCR reads via MiXCR and lists one record per CDR3 protein. The sample includes roughly 500,000 distinct CDR3 sequences, around an eighth of them seen just once. About this clonotype: Its antigen is as yet unknown.

The sample also formed part of further work on T cells in Graves' hyperthyroidism and ophthalmopathy. From that paper: The study left out patients who had uncontrolled infection, other autoimmune disease, pregnancy or lactation. The HTBI primer set served for first-round RT-PCR of the TCR CDR3.

The source material was peripheral blood mononuclear cells (PBMCs), sampled at new diagnosis, from a patient treated with antithyroid drugs. The receptor was derived from a man younger than 40 with Graves disease. The rearrangement joins TRBV29-1 to TRBJ2-1, with 8 bases matching TRBD1. The CDR3 loop reads CSLRQGSNEQFF. The CDR3 DNA follows: TGCAGCCTCCGACAGGGGAGCAATGAGCAGTTCTTC.